These 28 T cell receptor beta chains came from one sample sequenced in a study of CD8+ T cells in alopecia areata (dated by TCRdb to about 2018). The time point label here, explained by the study, means: less than 25 weeks on oral tofacitinib. The treatment or condition label here, explained by the study, means: oral pan-JAK inhibitor, 5-10 mg twice daily. Library prep was done by the immunoSEQ multiplex PCR assay. RNA was extracted from all samples and reverse transcribed into cDNA, which served as template for TCR sequencing. The clones in this table, taken by TCRdb from immuneACCESS, are in-frame only. Not every clone is retained; where verified, under half of the shortfall comes from an unresolved V gene, and the cause of the rest is unknown. Counted in this sample were over 150,000 clones; roughly 53% of them appeared once. Of the sample, 10% to 15% is held by the ten largest clones. The material was CD8+ T cells sorted from blood, obtained at week 24, from a patient treated with tofacitinib. These TCRs come from a human donor with alopecia areata.

The rearrangement joins TRBV25-1 to TRBJ1-5; TRBD1 matches at 11 bases. The junction had 4 bases not matched to a gene; V was cut back by 3 bases and J by 6 bases. Per germline, CDR1 MGHDK and CDR2 SYGVNS. The CDR3 totals 15 residues. The CDR3 DNA follows: TGTGCCAGCAGTGAGGGGACAGGGGGAGGTCAGCCCCAGCATTTT. Amino acids: CASSEGTGGGQPQHF.

The V gene is TRBV13, the J gene TRBJ2-2; no firm D call. V dropped 4 bases and J dropped 1 base, with 7 bases sitting between them. CDR3 length: 14 amino acids. Germline V CDR1 and CDR2: PRHDT, FYEKMQ (reference sequence). CDR3 DNA: TGTGCCAGCAGCTCTCCTAGGAACACCGGGGAGCTGTTTTTT. It encodes CASSSPRNTGELFF.

This clone was detected only a few times. The chain combines TRBV7-3 with TRBJ2-4; a weak D match, TRBD1 (5 bases). Deletions cut 1 base from V and 9 bases from J, with 10 bases between. The CDR3 sequence is 13 residues long. The V gene's germline CDR1 is SGHTA and CDR2 FQGTGA. The CDR3 DNA reads as TGTGCCAGCAGCTTAAGCCCAGGGCCCATTCAGTACTTC. Translated, it gives CASSLSPGPIQYF.

This clone has only a few counts. The J gene is TRBJ2-3, the V gene TRBV25-1, with D uncertain. Germline values: CDR1 MGHDK, CDR2 SYGVNS. The CDR3 extends over 16 amino acids. Trimming took 6 bases from V and 2 from J, leaving 18 bases between them. CDR3 nucleotides: TGTGCCAGCAGAGAAAGGACCAGCAGACTCACAGATACGCAGTATTTT. It translates to CASRERTSRLTDTQYF.

This clone has just one count. V is TRBV2 and J is TRBJ2-3; D may correspond to TRBD1 or TRBD2 (5 bases each). The CDR3 is 13 residues long. Germline V gene data show CDR1 as SNHLY and CDR2 as FYNNEI. The V end lost 2 bases, the J end lost 4 bases, and 7 bases lay between the germline ends. CDR3 DNA: TGTGCCAGCAGTGAATGGGACGCAGATACGCAGTATTTT. Translation: CASSEWDADTQYF.

This chain uses TRBV29-1 with TRBJ1-4; weak D call: TRBD1 (6 bases). CDR3 size: 14 residues. Germline CDR1 is SQVTM and CDR2 is ANQGSEA. V dropped 0 bases and J dropped 8 bases, with 13 bases sitting between them. This CDR3 is CSVEDGTRREKLFF. CDR3 nucleotides: TGCAGCGTTGAAGATGGGACACGGCGGGAAAAACTGTTTTTT.

The J gene is TRBJ2-7, the V gene TRBV4-1; D may be TRBD1 (5 bases). From germline, CDR1 is MGHRA and CDR2 YSYEKL. V lost 0 bases to trimming and J lost 6 bases, with 9 bases between them. This CDR3 is built from 13 residues. The CDR3 is CASSQEVRGEQYF. The DNA of the CDR3 is TGCGCCAGCAGCCAAGAAGTTAGGGGCGAGCAGTACTTC.

The rearrangement uses TRBV19 and TRBJ1-1; no firm D call. V lost 1 base and J lost 7, with 7 bases in between. Looked up from germline, CDR1 is LNHDA and CDR2 is SQIVND (reference sequence). CDR3 length: 12 amino acids. CDR3 in amino acids: CASSIVWGEAFF. The CDR3 nucleotides read TGTGCCAGTAGTATAGTTTGGGGTGAAGCTTTCTTT.

The chain has TRBV9 and TRBJ2-1; D assignment may be TRBD1 or TRBD2 (6 bases each). V was pared by 4 bases and J by 1 base, with 18 bases between. Germline V gene lookup returns CDR1 SGDLS and CDR2 YYNGEE. The CDR3 is 17 residues long. The CDR3 DNA reads TGTGCCAGCAGCCCCTGGGGGGCCATGGGGTCCTACAATGAGCAGTTCTTC. Residues: CASSPWGAMGSYNEQFF.

The chain uses TRBV6-5 and TRBJ1-2; possible D gene TRBD1, 6 bases. Germline V gene lookup returns CDR1 MNHEY and CDR2 SVGAGI. The CDR3 contains 14 residues. V was trimmed by 2 bases and J by 4 bases, leaving 11 bases between them. This chain's CDR3 is CASSYGQNSYGYTF. CDR3 in DNA: TGTGCCAGCAGTTACGGACAGAACAGCTATGGCTACACCTTC.

This clone was counted only a few times. The chain combines TRBV6-5 with TRBJ2-2, with D possibly matching TRBD2 (7 bases). The V end was cut by 5 bases, the J end by 6 bases, with 13 bases between. Germline CDR1 MNHEY, CDR2 SVGAGI. This CDR3 comprises 14 residues. DNA for the CDR3: TGTGCCAGCAGTCTAACAGGGAGGGCCGGGGAGCTGTTTTTT. Translated, it gives CASSLTGRAGELFF.

The V gene is TRBV5-1, the J gene TRBJ2-2; D uncertain. Germline V lookup: CDR1 SGHRS, CDR2 YFSETQ. The CDR3 contains 15 residues. Trimming stripped 1 base from V and 1 base from J, with 8 bases between. The CDR3 here is CASSLWEQNTGELFF. The CDR3 region has the DNA TGCGCCAGCAGCTTGTGGGAACAGAACACCGGGGAGCTGTTTTTT.

The rearrangement joins TRBV30 to TRBJ1-1; D remains ambiguous. The germline CDR1 and CDR2 sequences are GTSNPN and SVGIG (reference sequence). The germline V and J ends were trimmed by 2 bases and 4 bases, with 11 bases remaining between them. This CDR3 region has 13 residues. The CDR3 DNA follows: TGTGCCTGGAGTCCTACAGTAAGCACTGAAGCTTTCTTT. The encoded protein is CAWSPTVSTEAFF.

This chain joins TRBV9 and TRBJ2-2; 8 positions match TRBD1. The germline V gene encodes CDR1 SGDLS and CDR2 YYNGEE. There are 16 residues in the CDR3. V lost 3 bases to trimming and J lost 3 bases; unmatched junction nucleotides: 7. The CDR3 here is CASSAEGQAYTGELFF. Written as DNA, the CDR3 is TGTGCCAGCAGCGCCGAGGGACAGGCCTACACCGGGGAGCTGTTTTTT.

This chain links TRBV7-9 with TRBJ2-7; D unresolved. CDR3 length: 13 residues. Trimming took 6 bases from V and 3 from J, leaving 12 bases between them. Germline V lookup: CDR1 SEHNR, CDR2 FQNEAQ (reference sequence). CDR3 sequence: CASSLDGNYEQYF. CDR3 sequence (DNA): TGTGCCAGCAGTTTGGACGGAAACTACGAGCAGTACTTC.

The V gene is TRBV12-5, the J gene TRBJ1-2; TRBD1 aligns across 7 bases. The V and J ends lost 2 bases and 1 base, in that order; junction bases with no gene match: 7. The CDR3 has 16 residues. CDR1 LGHNT and CDR2 FRNRAP come from the germline V gene. CDR3 nucleotide sequence: TGTGCTAGTGGTTTGCTTCGAGACAGGGATAACTATGGCTACACCTTC. Amino acids: CASGLLRDRDNYGYTF.

The V gene is TRBV5-1, the J gene TRBJ2-7; 9 bases are a match to TRBD2. The germline V gene encodes CDR1 SGHRS and CDR2 YFSETQ. V lost 4 bases and J lost 7; bases outside the gene matches: 9. This CDR3 is 14 amino acids long. CDR3 coding DNA: TGCGCCAGCAGCCTGAGCGGGGGGCTCAAGGAGCAGTACTTC. Its protein product is CASSLSGGLKEQYF. The full variable domain, rest sourced from reference TRBV5-1 and TRBJ2-7, is KAGVTQTPRYLIKTRGQQVTLSCSPISGHRSVSWYQQTPGQGLQFLFEYFSETQRNKGNFPGRFSGRQFSNSRSEMNVSTLELGDSALYLCASSLSGGLKEQYFGPGTRLTVT.

V gene TRBV7-9 combines with J gene TRBJ2-4; no definite D call. Germline CDR1 SEHNR, CDR2 FQNEAQ (reference sequence). The CDR3 spans 12 residues. Trimming removed 5 bases at V and 6 bases at J, with 8 bases between. As DNA, the CDR3 is TGTGCCAGCAGCAAGGACGGAAACATTCAGTACTTC. This encodes CASSKDGNIQYF.

The V and J genes are TRBV27 and TRBJ2-3; possibly TRBD1 for D (5 bases). The CDR3 is 14 residues long. V was cut by 2 bases and J by 5 bases, with 11 bases left in between. CDR1 is MNHEY and CDR2 is SMNVEV in the germline V gene (reference sequence). The CDR3 DNA reads TGTGCCAGCAGTTTAGTCCCGACAGTAGATACGCAGTATTTT. Its translation: CASSLVPTVDTQYF.

The chain joins TRBV5-5 to TRBJ2-7; D gene ambiguous. The CDR3 sequence is 15 residues long. Trimming shortened V by 3 bases and J by 6 bases, and 19 bases separated the two germline ends. Looked up from germline, CDR1 is SGHKS and CDR2 is YYEKEE (reference sequence). Written as DNA, the CDR3 is TGTGCCAGCAGCTCGCCGGGCCCCGTTTTCGGCGAGCAGTACTTC. Translated: CASSSPGPVFGEQYF.

The chain recombines TRBV10-3 with TRBJ2-1; D not certain. V lost 8 bases, J lost 2 bases, and 25 bases lay in between. CDR3 length equals 18 residues. Germline V lookup: CDR1 ENHRY, CDR2 SYGVKD. CDR3 coding DNA: TGTGCCATCCTCCCCAACAACGTAGACGCTCCAACCTACAATGAGCAGTTCTTC. It codes for CAILPNNVDAPTYNEQFF.

This sequence joins TRBV9 and TRBJ1-2, with D hard to call. The V gene's germline CDR1 is SGDLS and CDR2 YYNGEE. Trimming stripped 3 bases from V and 8 bases from J, with 14 bases between. CDR3 size: 13 residues. DNA for the CDR3: TGTGCCAGCAGCGCCCCCTCTCCCTTGGGCTACACCTTC. It translates to CASSAPSPLGYTF.

V usage is TRBV9 and J usage is TRBJ2-3; D might be TRBD1 or TRBD2, each matching 6 bases. The CDR3 totals 15 residues. The ends were cut back, 1 base at V and 5 bases at J, with 14 bases in the middle. Germline lookup yields CDR1 SGDLS and CDR2 YYNGEE. The DNA for the CDR3 is TGTGCCAGCAGCGTACTACAGGGAGGCGGAGATACGCAGTATTTT. Amino acid sequence: CASSVLQGGGDTQYF.

Worth noting for this clone: A junction end diverges from the germline sequence, so it may reflect a read error. The V and J genes are TRBV18 and TRBJ2-4; D not certain. The CDR3 contains 17 residues. Germline loops: CDR1 KGHSH, CDR2 LQKENI. The CDR3 region is CASSSGPRYIAENIQYF. The DNA for the CDR3 is TGTGCCAGCTCATCCGGGCCACGATACATAGCCGAAAACATTCAGTACTTC.

The chain combines TRBV27 with TRBJ2-5; 12 bases fit TRBD2. The trim removed 5 bases at V and 5 bases at J, leaving 15 bases unmatched. The CDR3 is 18 residues long. Per germline, CDR1 MNHEY and CDR2 SMNVEV (reference sequence). CDR3 sequence reads: CASSPQLPTSGGWETQYF. The DNA for the CDR3 is TGTGCCAGCAGTCCCCAACTACCGACTAGCGGGGGTTGGGAGACCCAGTACTTC.

The chain is built from TRBV5-6 and TRBJ2-1; D gene unclear. Trimming took off 2 bases at V and 8 bases at J, with 11 bases between the two ends. The CDR3 extends over 13 amino acids. The germline CDR1 and CDR2 sequences are SGHDT and YYEEEE. The CDR3 DNA reads TGTGCCAGCAGCTTTGGCCGTGGGGATGAGCAGTTCTTC. As protein: CASSFGRGDEQFF.

This chain connects TRBV5-3 to TRBJ1-1, with D perhaps matching TRBD1 (6 bases). TRBV5-3 is an ORF for which the function is uncertain. The CDR3 consists of 14 residues. V was trimmed by 7 bases and J by 5 bases, leaving 18 bases between them. CDR3 in DNA: TGTGCCAGAGAGGGGACACAGGGCGAGACTGAAGCTTTCTTT. This codes for CAREGTQGETEAFF.

The rearrangement links TRBV2 to TRBJ2-1; 11 positions match TRBD2. V was clipped by 5 bases and J by 0 bases; unmatched bases: 6. Germline CDR1 is SNHLY and CDR2 is FYNNEI. The CDR3 spans 17 residues. The CDR3 loop is CASSFSLAGDSYNEQFF. The CDR3 DNA is TGTGCCAGCAGTTTCTCACTAGCGGGGGACTCCTACAATGAGCAGTTCTTC.